Each of the 20 T cell receptor beta chains below was sequenced from the same sample in a study of shared clonotypes between healthy human individuals. Measured with immunoSEQ multiplex PCR; TCRdb has only the in-frame clones, and not every one. The table records roughly 2,000,000 clones, 90% to 95% of them present only once. CD45RO-negative cells were positively selected for CCR7, leaving out terminally differentiated effector memory CD45RA+ cells. Sequenced input: naive CD8+ T cells from PBMCs. Receptors were obtained from a man between 18 and 29 years old in good health. Some clones in this sample may be carry-over from other donors' samples.

V gene TRBV11-2 combines with J gene TRBJ2-1, with TRBD2 matching 14 bases. Per the germline V gene, CDR1 is SGHAT and CDR2 is FQNNGV. With V trimmed by 6 bases and J by 3 bases, 7 bases remained unmatched. The CDR3 spans 17 residues. The CDR3, as DNA: TGTGCCAGCAGGCCCGGGACTAGCGGGAGCATCTACAATGAGCAGTTCTTC. Protein sequence: CASRPGTSGSIYNEQFF.

This rearrangement joins TRBV27 to TRBJ1-2; 11 bases line up with TRBD1. The CDR3 loop spans 15 amino acids. Germline CDR1 is MNHEY and CDR2 is SMNVEV (reference sequence). The ends lost 6 bases at V and 4 bases at J; junction bases unmatched: 7. The CDR3 here is CASSLRTGGAYGYTF. The CDR3, as DNA: TGTGCCAGCAGCCTACGGACAGGGGGCGCCTATGGCTACACCTTC.

V usage is TRBV10-3 and J usage is TRBJ2-1, with TRBD1 matching over 9 bases. V was pared by 6 bases and J by 1 base, with 4 bases of the junction left unmatched. Germline V gene lookup returns CDR1 ENHRY and CDR2 SYGVKD. There are 15 residues in the CDR3. The CDR3 loop reads CAIRGDRESYNEQFF. The CDR3, as DNA: TGTGCCATCAGGGGGGACAGGGAATCCTACAATGAGCAGTTCTTC.

The chain links TRBV5-1 to TRBJ2-3; 9 bases agree with TRBD1. This CDR3 has 18 residues. The V segment lost 0 bases and the J segment 2 bases; nucleotides outside the gene matches: 10. The germline gives CDR1 SGHRS, CDR2 YFSETQ. The CDR3 bases are TGCGCCAGCAGCTTGGATAGTGGCGGGACAGGGCCCACAGATACGCAGTATTTT. Protein product: CASSLDSGGTGPTDTQYF. Looking up the rest from reference TRBV5-1 and TRBJ2-3 gives the full variable domain: KAGVTQTPRYLIKTRGQQVTLSCSPISGHRSVSWYQQTPGQGLQFLFEYFSETQRNKGNFPGRFSGRQFSNSRSEMNVSTLELGDSALYLCASSLDSGGTGPTDTQYFGPGTRLTVL.

The genes are TRBV12-5 and TRBJ2-3; 8 bases match TRBD1. The CDR3 sequence is 15 residues long. V was clipped by 5 bases and J by 2 bases; unmatched bases: 6. Looked up from germline, CDR1 is LGHNT and CDR2 is FRNRAP. CDR3 sequence reads: CASGKGDRLTDTQYF. CDR3 sequence (DNA): TGTGCTAGTGGTAAAGGGGACAGGCTCACAGATACGCAGTATTTT.

The chain's CDR3 is CAISGGDEGTEAFF. Written as DNA, the CDR3 is TGTGCCATCAGTGGGGGGGACGAGGGCACTGAAGCTTTCTTT. The chain carries TRBV10-3 and TRBJ1-1; D might be TRBD1 (5 bases). V lost 4 bases and J 4 bases, leaving 13 bases between the germline ends. The CDR3 has 14 amino acids. Per germline, CDR1 ENHRY and CDR2 SYGVKD.

J is TRBJ2-7 and V is TRBV6-5, with TRBD2 identical over 11 bases. CDR3 size: 14 residues. J gave up 3 bases and V 6 bases, and 4 bases lay outside the gene matches. CDR1 is MNHEY and CDR2 is SVGAGI in the germline V gene. In DNA form, the CDR3 reads TGTGCCAGCAGCCCACTAGCGGGGGTCTACGAGCAGTACTTC. This encodes CASSPLAGVYEQYF.

The chain is built from TRBV2 and TRBJ2-2; TRBD1 aligns across 7 bases. This CDR3 comprises 14 residues. Germline values: CDR1 SNHLY, CDR2 FYNNEI. V was pared by 4 bases and J by 4 bases, with 3 bases of the junction left unmatched. CDR3 loop: CASSGDRATGELFF. CDR3 coding DNA: TGTGCCAGCAGTGGAGACAGGGCCACCGGGGAGCTGTTTTTT. The full variable domain, rest sourced from reference TRBV2 and TRBJ2-2, is EPEVTQTPSHQVTQMGQEVILRCVPISNHLYFYWYRQILGQKVEFLVSFYNNEISEKSEIFDDQFSVERPDGSNFTLKIRSTKLEDSAMYFCASSGDRATGELFFGEGSRLTVL.

V usage is TRBV19 and J usage is TRBJ2-7; D possibly matches TRBD1 or TRBD2 (5 bases each). This CDR3 comprises 12 residues. Germline V CDR1 and CDR2: LNHDA, SQIVND (reference sequence). The V end was cut by 3 bases, the J end by 7 bases, with 10 bases between. The CDR3 bases are TGTGCCAGTAGTATTTGGGGGAGTGAGCAGTACTTC. Its translation: CASSIWGSEQYF.

The V gene is TRBV27, the J gene TRBJ2-5, with TRBD2 identical over 10 bases. J lost 5 bases, V lost 5 bases, and 8 bases had no gene match. Germline V gene sequence: CDR1 MNHEY, CDR2 SMNVEV (reference sequence). CDR3 size: 15 residues. This CDR3 reads CASSQTLAGRETQYF. CDR3 coding DNA: TGTGCCAGCAGTCAAACACTAGCGGGGCGGGAGACCCAGTACTTC.

V and J are TRBV7-2 and TRBJ2-7, with D tentatively TRBD2 (6 bases). This CDR3 has 14 residues. Trimming pared 8 bases from V and 0 bases from J, leaving 14 bases between. CDR1 and CDR2 (germline): SGHTA, FQGNSA. CDR3 amino acids: CASGAGTRSYEQYF. The CDR3 DNA is TGTGCCAGCGGCGCCGGGACTCGCTCCTACGAGCAGTACTTC.

CDR3: CASSLGLGTGEKETQYF. CDR3 DNA: TGTGCCAGCAGTTTAGGTCTCGGCACAGGGGAGAAAGAGACCCAGTACTTC. The chain employs TRBV28 and TRBJ2-5; 7 nucleotides match TRBD1. This CDR3 is built from 17 residues. Germline assignment: CDR1 MDHEN and CDR2 SYDVKM. The J segment lost 3 bases and the V segment lost 2 bases, leaving 12 bases of the junction unmatched.

The chain employs TRBV11-1 and TRBJ2-7; 10 bases line up with TRBD2. The germline CDR1 and CDR2 sequences are SGHAT and FQDESV (reference sequence). V lost 3 bases, J lost 0 bases, and 2 bases stayed unmatched. The CDR3 contains 15 residues. In nucleotides, the CDR3 is TGTGCCAGCAGCTTCTCTAGCGGGAGCTCCTACGAGCAGTACTTC. It yields the protein CASSFSSGSSYEQYF. The variable domain in full, completed from reference TRBV11-1 and TRBJ2-7, reads EAEVAQSPRYKITEKSQAVAFWCDPISGHATLYWYRQILGQGPELLVQFQDESVVDDSQLPKDRFSAERLKGVDSTLKIQPAELGDSAMYLCASSFSSGSSYEQYFGPGTRLTVT.

In nucleotides, the CDR3 is TGTGCCAGCAGCTCGGCCCCTGGGGATGGCTACACCTTC. Translating it yields CASSSAPGDGYTF. The chain uses TRBV7-9 and TRBJ1-2; D remains unclear. V lost 4 bases and J lost 6, with 12 bases in between. This CDR3 has 13 residues. CDR1 and CDR2 from the germline V gene are SEHNR and FQNEAQ (reference sequence).

Comment on this clone: Additional DNA sequences in this sample encode the identical CDR3. V gene TRBV19 combines with J gene TRBJ2-1; D is perhaps TRBD2 (6 bases). The V end was cut by 6 bases, the J end by 2 bases, with 8 bases between. Germline loops: CDR1 LNHDA, CDR2 SQIVND (reference sequence). The CDR3 has 13 residues. In nucleotides, the CDR3 is TGTGCCAGTAGCTGGGGGGCCTACAATGAGCAGTTCTTC. This codes for CASSWGAYNEQFF.

The rearrangement uses TRBV28 and TRBJ2-2; TRBD1 matches at 9 bases. The V and J ends lost 6 bases and 2 bases, in that order; junction bases with no gene match: 22. CDR3 length equals 21 residues. Germline CDR1 MDHEN, CDR2 SYDVKM. The CDR3 sequence: CASSSLVPSFGQGLNTGELFF. The CDR3 nucleotides read TGTGCCAGCAGCTCCCTCGTCCCCTCCTTCGGACAGGGGCTTAACACCGGGGAGCTGTTTTTT.

This clone has a single count. The V and J genes are TRBV27 and TRBJ1-2, with TRBD1 as a possible D gene (5 bases). The CDR3 spans 15 residues. From germline, CDR1 is MNHEY and CDR2 SMNVEV (reference sequence). The V gene lost 8 bases and the J gene lost 5 bases, with 21 bases spanning the gap. This CDR3 is CASGVRAGPLYGYTF. The CDR3 nucleotides are TGTGCCAGCGGAGTCCGGGCAGGGCCCCTATATGGCTACACCTTC.

As concerns this clone: Other DNA sequences within the sample encode an identical CDR3. V usage is TRBV29-1 and J usage is TRBJ1-2, with 7 nucleotides matching TRBD1. The V and J ends lost 6 bases and 2 bases, in that order; junction bases with no gene match: 0. The CDR3 has 11 residues. Germline assignment: CDR1 SQVTM and CDR2 ANQGSEA. The CDR3 region is CSVRGNYGYTF. CDR3 bases: TGCAGCGTCAGGGGGAACTATGGCTACACCTTC.

The genes are TRBV11-3 and TRBJ2-2, with D possibly being TRBD2 (6 bases). CDR3 length: 15 residues. Deletions cut 5 bases from V and 3 bases from J, with 13 bases between. Germline lookup yields CDR1 SGHNT and CDR2 YENEEA. CDR3 nucleotide sequence: TGTGCCAGCAGCCTCGGGACTCCCGACACCGGGGAGCTGTTTTTT. Its translation is CASSLGTPDTGELFF.

The chain carries TRBV6-1 and TRBJ2-7, with D unresolved. Germline V gene lookup returns CDR1 MNHNS and CDR2 SASEGT. There are 12 residues in the CDR3. V was shortened by 3 bases and J by 6 bases, with 9 bases between the two germline ends. CDR3 sequence reads: CASSDYPLEQYF. CDR3 DNA sequence: TGTGCCAGCAGTGACTATCCCCTCGAGCAGTACTTC.